One and the same sample provided the 30 T cell receptor beta chains below, sequenced in a study of beta chain features in type 1 diabetes. Isolated RNA was reverse transcribed in full, so expressed TCRB transcripts were sequenced. Using immunoSEQ multiplex PCR, the repertoire was profiled, and TCRdb retains in-frame clones only, with some absent. The sample includes about 900,000 clones, roughly 15% seen only once; the top ten take about 0.02%. The specimen was naive CD4+ T cells from blood. Every receptor here comes from a woman aged 18-29 years in good health.

This clone was observed a handful of times. DNA of the CDR3: TGCGCCAGCAGCCAAGTAGGACTTCGGGAGCAGTTCTTC. Residues: CASSQVGLREQFF. The chain employs TRBV4-3 and TRBJ2-1; tentatively, D is TRBD2 (5 bases). Germline CDR1 is LGHNA and CDR2 is YSLEER. This CDR3 has 13 amino acids. Trimming removed 1 base from V and 10 bases from J, with 11 bases in between.

J is TRBJ1-4 and V is TRBV11-3; D gene unclear. This CDR3 is 13 amino acids long. Germline loops: CDR1 SGHNT, CDR2 YENEEA. V lost 5 bases, J lost 8 bases, and 12 bases lay in between. The DNA of the CDR3 is TGTGCCAGCAGCCGAACGGACGGAGAAAAACTGTTTTTT. This encodes CASSRTDGEKLFF. The whole variable domain, filled in from reference TRBV11-3 and TRBJ1-4, reads EAGVVQSPRYKIIEKKQPVAFWCNPISGHNTLYWYLQNLGQGPELLIRYENEEAVDDSQLPKDRFSAERLKGVDSTLKIQPAELGDSAVYLCASSRTDGEKLFFGSGTQLSVL.

This chain joins TRBV4-1 and TRBJ2-7; possible D gene TRBD1, 6 bases. Trimming left V 2 bases short and J 3 bases short, with 17 bases between. Per the germline V gene, CDR1 is MGHRA and CDR2 is YSYEKL. The length of the CDR3 is 16 residues. The CDR3 protein is CASSQSSFAGDYEQYF. CDR3 coding DNA: TGCGCCAGCAGCCAATCTTCCTTCGCAGGGGACTACGAGCAGTACTTC.

This clone was picked up a small number of times. The rearrangement uses TRBV7-9 and TRBJ1-4; D gene uncertain. From germline, CDR1 is SEHNR and CDR2 FQNEAQ (reference sequence). The CDR3 contains 14 residues. The germline V and J ends were trimmed by 6 bases and 3 bases, with 11 bases remaining between them. The CDR3 region is CASRRRQANEKLFF. CDR3 nucleotide sequence: TGTGCCAGCAGGCGCAGGCAGGCTAATGAAAAACTGTTTTTT.

V gene TRBV18 combines with J gene TRBJ2-7, with D possibly matching TRBD2 (5 bases). The V and J ends lost 3 bases and 1 base respectively, with 16 bases between them. This CDR3 comprises 16 residues. Germline-derived CDR1 and CDR2 are KGHSH and LQKENI. For the CDR3, the DNA is TGTGCCAGCTCACCCCAAGCGGCGAAAGCATCCTACGAGCAGTACTTC. Translation gives CASSPQAAKASYEQYF. The whole variable domain, filled in from reference TRBV18 and TRBJ2-7, reads NAGVMQNPRHLVRRRGQEARLRCSPMKGHSHVYWYRQLPEEGLKFMVYLQKENIIDESGMPKERFSAEFPKEGPSILRIQQVVRGDSAAYFCASSPQAAKASYEQYFGPGTRLTVT.

The rearrangement joins TRBV9 to TRBJ2-1; weak D call: TRBD2 (6 bases). Germline V gene data show CDR1 as SGDLS and CDR2 as YYNGEE. There are 15 residues in the CDR3. Trimming shortened V by 0 bases and J by 3 bases, and 10 bases separated the two germline ends. DNA for the CDR3: TGTGCCAGCAGCGTAGTCGGGGGAGACTACAATGAGCAGTTCTTC. Its translation is CASSVVGGDYNEQFF. The full variable domain, with the rest looked up from reference TRBV9 and TRBJ2-1, is DSGVTQTPKHLITATGQRVTLRCSPRSGDLSVYWYQQSLDQGLQFLIQYYNGEERAKGNILERFSAQQFPDLHSELNLSSLELGDSALYFCASSVVGGDYNEQFFGPGTRLTVL.

Comments on this clone: At the DNA level, this CDR3 is encoded by other sequences in the same sample as well. This chain uses TRBV28 with TRBJ2-7, with 9 bases that match TRBD1. The CDR3 length is 14 residues. Germline lookup yields CDR1 MDHEN and CDR2 SYDVKM. V gave up 6 bases and J gave up 2 bases; unmatched junction bases: 5. The DNA of the CDR3 is TGTGCCAGCAGACCGGGACAGGGTGCCTACGAGCAGTACTTC. It codes for CASRPGQGAYEQYF.

The chain recombines TRBV11-2 with TRBJ2-3; 10 nucleotides match TRBD1. Losses at the gene ends were 1 base for V and 4 bases for J; bases not matched to a gene: 5. The CDR3 spans 16 residues. The germline V gene encodes CDR1 SGHAT and CDR2 FQNNGV. CDR3 DNA: TGTGCCAGCAGCTTAGTCTCGGGACAGGGGTCAGATACGCAGTATTTT. It codes for CASSLVSGQGSDTQYF. Supplemented by reference TRBV11-2 and TRBJ2-3, the full variable domain reads EAGVAQSPRYKIIEKRQSVAFWCNPISGHATLYWYQQILGQGPKLLIQFQNNGVVDDSQLPKDRFSAERLKGVDSTLKIQPAKLEDSAVYLCASSLVSGQGSDTQYFGPGTRLTVL.

As to this clone: The junction departs from germline at one end; a sequencing error may be responsible. Other DNA sequences of this sample code for an identical CDR3. The CDR3 DNA follows: TGTGCCAGTAGCTCCACACCAGCCTCCTACAATGAGCAGTTCTTC. It is translated as CASSSTPASYNEQFF. V usage is TRBV13 and J usage is TRBJ2-1, with D uncertain. This CDR3 spans 15 amino acids. The germline gives CDR1 PRHDT, CDR2 FYEKMQ (reference sequence).

V gene TRBV5-4 combines with J gene TRBJ2-1; D gene ambiguous. The CDR3 contains 16 residues. Germline V gene lookup returns CDR1 SGHNT and CDR2 YYREEE (reference sequence). Trimming shortened V by 0 bases and J by 6 bases, and 16 bases separated the two germline ends. DNA of the CDR3: TGTGCCAGCAGCTTGGTGGACCGGGTAGGATCCAATGAGCAGTTCTTC. It codes for CASSLVDRVGSNEQFF.

This clone has a handful of counts. V is TRBV25-1 and J is TRBJ2-1; unclear D gene. This CDR3 contains 15 residues. The V end was cut by 8 bases, the J end by 7 bases, with 21 bases between. CDR1 is MGHDK and CDR2 is SYGVNS in the germline V gene. In nucleotides, the CDR3 is TGTGCCAGCCAAAGTTTTAGCAGAATCCTAAATGAGCAGTTCTTC. This gives the protein CASQSFSRILNEQFF.

This clone was detected only a few times. The chain is built from TRBV2 and TRBJ2-6; D remains unclear. The CDR3 is 15 residues long. Germline V lookup: CDR1 SNHLY, CDR2 FYNNEI. Deletions cut 3 bases from V and 1 base from J, with 7 bases between. CDR3 nucleotide sequence: TGTGCCAGCAGTGAGGGTCATTCTGGGGCCAACGTCCTGACTTTC. Encoded protein: CASSEGHSGANVLTF.

The table lists this clone with a few counts. This rearrangement joins TRBV6-4 to TRBJ2-7; 10 bases line up with TRBD2. Trimming took 6 bases from V and 0 from J; bases not matched to a gene: 5. The CDR3 spans 15 residues. Germline values: CDR1 MRHNA, CDR2 SNTAGT. The CDR3: CASRETSGISYEQYF. The CDR3 DNA follows: TGTGCCAGCAGGGAAACTAGCGGGATCTCCTACGAGCAGTACTTC.

The V call is TRBV6-5, the J call TRBJ2-7, with D perhaps matching TRBD1 (5 bases). From germline, CDR1 is MNHEY and CDR2 SVGAGI. V was shortened by 0 bases and J by 2 bases, with 11 bases between the two germline ends. The CDR3 runs to 15 residues. The CDR3 bases are TGTGCCAGCAGTTACTCGCCAGGGCCAACCTACGAGCAGTACTTC. Protein: CASSYSPGPTYEQYF.

V usage is TRBV7-9 and J usage is TRBJ1-5, with D perhaps matching TRBD1 (5 bases). Germline V gene data show CDR1 as SEHNR and CDR2 as FQNEAQ (reference sequence). The CDR3 contains 14 residues. The ends were cut back, 2 bases at V and 3 bases at J, with 8 bases in the middle. The CDR3 is CASSLMGPNQPQHF. DNA of the CDR3: TGTGCCAGCAGCTTAATGGGGCCCAATCAGCCCCAGCATTTT.

The chain is built from TRBV7-9 and TRBJ1-5, with a possible D match to TRBD1 (5 bases). This CDR3 is built from 17 residues. V was trimmed by 2 bases and J by 4 bases, leaving 18 bases between them. Germline CDR1 is SEHNR and CDR2 is FQNEAQ (reference sequence). DNA for the CDR3: TGTGCCAGCAGCTTAAGTCGGGAGGGGCGGGCAAATCAGCCCCAGCATTTT. Its translation is CASSLSREGRANQPQHF. Variable domain in full (rest from reference TRBV7-9 and TRBJ1-5): DTGVSQNPRHKITKRGQNVTFRCDPISEHNRLYWYRQTLGQGPEFLTYFQNEAQLEKSRLLSDRFSAERPKGSFSTLEIQRTEQGDSAMYLCASSLSREGRANQPQHFGDGTRLSIL.

V and J are TRBV28 and TRBJ2-7; D call uncertain. Germline lookup yields CDR1 MDHEN and CDR2 SYDVKM. The CDR3 has 13 residues. Trimming took 2 bases from V and 7 from J, leaving 12 bases between them. CDR3 protein: CASSLPSLGEQYF. In DNA form, the CDR3 reads TGTGCCAGCAGTTTACCAAGCCTTGGGGAGCAGTACTTC.

This chain connects TRBV5-1 to TRBJ2-7; 10 bases map to TRBD2. The CDR3 contains 15 residues. The V and J ends lost 3 bases and 5 bases, in that order; junction bases with no gene match: 8. Germline V lookup: CDR1 SGHRS, CDR2 YFSETQ. The CDR3 is CASSWGLAGVNEQYF. The CDR3 DNA reads as TGCGCCAGCAGCTGGGGTCTAGCGGGAGTCAACGAGCAGTACTTC. The full variable domain, rest sourced from reference TRBV5-1 and TRBJ2-7, is KAGVTQTPRYLIKTRGQQVTLSCSPISGHRSVSWYQQTPGQGLQFLFEYFSETQRNKGNFPGRFSGRQFSNSRSEMNVSTLELGDSALYLCASSWGLAGVNEQYFGPGTRLTVT.

The chain carries TRBV4-3 and TRBJ1-1, with TRBD1 matching over 7 bases. The CDR3 extends over 14 amino acids. Germline CDR1 reads LGHNA; CDR2 reads YSLEER. V shed 2 bases and J 3 bases; nucleotides not matched to a gene: 3. CDR3 bases: TGCGCCAGCAGCCAACAGGGGGGCGACACTGAAGCTTTCTTT. This encodes CASSQQGGDTEAFF.

The chain recombines TRBV9 with TRBJ2-1; D is possibly TRBD2 (5 bases). V dropped 0 bases and J dropped 8 bases, with 12 bases sitting between them. The germline V gene has CDR1 SGDLS and CDR2 YYNGEE. This CDR3 spans 14 amino acids. DNA for the CDR3: TGTGCCAGCAGCGTAGGCCCTAGCCCCGATGAGCAGTTCTTC. Translation gives CASSVGPSPDEQFF.

A few counts support this clone. V gene TRBV2 combines with J gene TRBJ2-7; D uncertain. The CDR3 totals 13 residues. V was pared by 7 bases and J by 0 bases, with 10 bases between. The V gene's germline CDR1 is SNHLY and CDR2 FYNNEI. CDR3 DNA sequence: TGTGCCAGCAAGTCAAGAAACTCCTACGAGCAGTACTTC. It codes for CASKSRNSYEQYF. Using reference TRBV2 and TRBJ2-7 for the parts outside the CDR3, the full variable domain is EPEVTQTPSHQVTQMGQEVILRCVPISNHLYFYWYRQILGQKVEFLVSFYNNEISEKSEIFDDQFSVERPDGSNFTLKIRSTKLEDSAMYFCASKSRNSYEQYFGPGTRLTVT.

V is TRBV6-6 and J is TRBJ2-1; the match to TRBD2 covers 11 bases. With 6 bases clipped from V and 8 bases from J, the junction kept 12 bases outside the gene matches. The length of the CDR3 is 16 residues. The germline CDR1 and CDR2 sequences are MNHNY and SVGAGI (reference sequence). The DNA of the CDR3 is TGTGCCAGCAGAGGATGGACTAGCGGGTGGGGCGATGAGCAGTTCTTC. It codes for CASRGWTSGWGDEQFF.

V and J are TRBV28 and TRBJ1-2; 7 bases are a match to TRBD1. This CDR3 is built from 14 residues. Germline CDR1 reads MDHEN; CDR2 reads SYDVKM. V lost 5 bases to trimming and J lost 4 bases; unmatched junction nucleotides: 7. In DNA, the CDR3 is TGTGCCAGCAGTCCAGGGACAGTACTCTATGGCTACACCTTC. It is translated as CASSPGTVLYGYTF.

The gene calls are TRBV18 and TRBJ1-1, with unresolved D. This CDR3 comprises 13 residues. Germline CDR1 and CDR2: KGHSH and LQKENI. Trimming pared 3 bases from V and 4 bases from J, leaving 9 bases between. CDR3: CASSPQFGTEAFF. CDR3 coding DNA: TGTGCCAGCTCACCCCAATTTGGCACTGAAGCTTTCTTT.

The chain combines TRBV18 with TRBJ1-1, with a possible D match to TRBD1 (6 bases). This CDR3 is 12 amino acids long. The germline V gene has CDR1 KGHSH and CDR2 LQKENI. Trimming left V 6 bases short and J 8 bases short, with 13 bases between. The CDR3 DNA follows: TGTGCCAGCTCCCCAGGGGTGTTCGAAGCTTTCTTT. It is translated as CASSPGVFEAFF.

The V call is TRBV7-8, the J call TRBJ2-2; D is uncertain. Germline V gene data show CDR1 as SGHVS and CDR2 as FQNEAQ. The germline V and J ends were trimmed by 8 bases and 4 bases, with 11 bases remaining between them. This CDR3 spans 13 amino acids. The CDR3 DNA sequence: TGTGCCAGCCGCATGTTCCTCACCGGGGAGCTGTTTTTT. Translating it yields CASRMFLTGELFF. Full variable domain (rest looked up from reference TRBV7-8 and TRBJ2-2): GAGVSQSPRYKVAKRGQDVALRCDPISGHVSLFWYQQALGQGPEFLTYFQNEAQLDKSGLPSDRFFAERPEGSVSTLKIQRTQQEDSAVYLCASRMFLTGELFFGEGSRLTVL.

This clone showed up just a few times. The chain combines TRBV18 with TRBJ2-7; TRBD2 aligns across 8 bases. Germline loops: CDR1 KGHSH, CDR2 LQKENI. CDR3 length equals 14 residues. With V trimmed by 3 bases and J by 4 bases, 5 bases remained unmatched. CDR3 sequence: CASSPLSGKYEQYF. CDR3 DNA: TGTGCCAGCTCACCTCTTAGCGGGAAGTACGAGCAGTACTTC.

Only a few counts were recorded for this clone. The chain is built from TRBV4-3 and TRBJ1-1; no reliable D call. The CDR3 has 16 residues. Germline V CDR1 and CDR2: LGHNA, YSLEER. V dropped 0 bases and J dropped 1 base, with 12 bases sitting between them. The DNA for the CDR3 is TGCGCCAGCAGCCAAGATATGGGCAGCCCGAACACTGAAGCTTTCTTT. It encodes CASSQDMGSPNTEAFF.

This clone was recorded once. This sequence joins TRBV7-8 and TRBJ2-7; D is possibly TRBD2 (5 bases). The CDR3 loop spans 15 amino acids. Trimming removed 1 base at V and 4 bases at J, with 14 bases between. CDR1 and CDR2 from the germline V gene are SGHVS and FQNEAQ. CDR3 protein: CASSLGRTVEYEQYF. The CDR3 DNA sequence: TGTGCCAGCAGCTTAGGAAGGACTGTCGAGTACGAGCAGTACTTC. Drawing the rest from reference TRBV7-8 and TRBJ2-7, the complete variable domain is GAGVSQSPRYKVAKRGQDVALRCDPISGHVSLFWYQQALGQGPEFLTYFQNEAQLDKSGLPSDRFFAERPEGSVSTLKIQRTQQEDSAVYLCASSLGRTVEYEQYFGPGTRLTVT.

This clone was counted only a few times. This chain joins TRBV23-1 and TRBJ2-1; 9 bases are shared with TRBD2. TRBV23-1 is an ORF, and what it does is uncertain. The trim removed 3 bases at V and 4 bases at J, leaving 13 bases unmatched. There are 18 residues in the CDR3. The DNA for the CDR3 is TGCGCCAGCAGTCACCCCGGGGTCGGCGGGAGGGAGTACAATGAGCAGTTCTTC. This encodes CASSHPGVGGREYNEQFF.